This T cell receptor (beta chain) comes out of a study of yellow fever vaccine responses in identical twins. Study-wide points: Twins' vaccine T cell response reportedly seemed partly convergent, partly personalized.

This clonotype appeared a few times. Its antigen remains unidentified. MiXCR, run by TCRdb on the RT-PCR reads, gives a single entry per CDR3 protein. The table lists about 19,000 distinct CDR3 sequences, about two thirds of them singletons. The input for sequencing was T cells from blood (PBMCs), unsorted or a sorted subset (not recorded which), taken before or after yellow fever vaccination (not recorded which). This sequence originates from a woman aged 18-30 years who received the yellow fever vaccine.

The CDR3 is CSVITQYYEQYF. The CDR3 DNA reads TGCAGCGTTATTACACAATACTACGAGCAGTACTTC. This sequence joins TRBV29-1 and TRBJ2-7; D is uncertain. V was clipped by 5 bases and J by 3 bases, with 11 bases between them. The germline CDR1 and CDR2 sequences are SQVTM and ANQGSEA. CDR3 length: 12 amino acids.